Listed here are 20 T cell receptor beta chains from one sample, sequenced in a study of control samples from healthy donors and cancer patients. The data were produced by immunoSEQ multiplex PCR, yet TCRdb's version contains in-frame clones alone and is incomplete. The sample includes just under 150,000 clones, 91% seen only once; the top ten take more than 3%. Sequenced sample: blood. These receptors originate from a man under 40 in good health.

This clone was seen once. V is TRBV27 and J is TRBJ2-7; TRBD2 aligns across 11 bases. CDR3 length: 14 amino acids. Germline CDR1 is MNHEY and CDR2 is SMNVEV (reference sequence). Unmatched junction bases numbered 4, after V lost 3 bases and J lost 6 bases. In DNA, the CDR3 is TGTGCCAGCAGTTTTAGCGGGGGGGCCGGCGAGCAGTACTTC. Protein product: CASSFSGGAGEQYF.

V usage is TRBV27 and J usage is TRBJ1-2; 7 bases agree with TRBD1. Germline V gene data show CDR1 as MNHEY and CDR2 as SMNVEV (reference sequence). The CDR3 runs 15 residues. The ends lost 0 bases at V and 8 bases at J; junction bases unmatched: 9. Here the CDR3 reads CASSLSGTARKGYTF. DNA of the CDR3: TGTGCCAGCAGTTTATCAGGGACAGCCAGGAAGGGCTACACCTTC.

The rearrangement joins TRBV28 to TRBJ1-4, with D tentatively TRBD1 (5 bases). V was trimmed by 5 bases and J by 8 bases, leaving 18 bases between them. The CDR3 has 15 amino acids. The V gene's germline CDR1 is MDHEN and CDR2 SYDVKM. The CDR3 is CASSIIGQGEEKLFF. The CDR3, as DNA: TGTGCCAGCAGTATAATTGGGCAGGGTGAGGAAAAACTGTTTTTT.

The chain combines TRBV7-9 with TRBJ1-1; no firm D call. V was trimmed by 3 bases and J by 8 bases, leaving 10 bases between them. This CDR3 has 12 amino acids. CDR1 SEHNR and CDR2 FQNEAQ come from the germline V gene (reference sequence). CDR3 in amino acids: CASSFGELEAFF. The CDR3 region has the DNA TGTGCCAGCAGCTTCGGCGAATTGGAAGCTTTCTTT.

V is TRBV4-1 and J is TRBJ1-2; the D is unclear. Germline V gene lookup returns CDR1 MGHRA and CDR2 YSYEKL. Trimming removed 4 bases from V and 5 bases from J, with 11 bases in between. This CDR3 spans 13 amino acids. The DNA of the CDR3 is TGCGCCAGCAGCCGCTCAGAGGGATATGGCTACACCTTC. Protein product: CASSRSEGYGYTF.

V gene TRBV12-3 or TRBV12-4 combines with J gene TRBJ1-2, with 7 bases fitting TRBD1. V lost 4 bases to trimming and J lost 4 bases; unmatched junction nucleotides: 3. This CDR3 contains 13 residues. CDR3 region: CASSSGTVYGYTF. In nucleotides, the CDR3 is TGTGCCAGCAGTTCCGGGACAGTCTATGGCTACACCTTC.

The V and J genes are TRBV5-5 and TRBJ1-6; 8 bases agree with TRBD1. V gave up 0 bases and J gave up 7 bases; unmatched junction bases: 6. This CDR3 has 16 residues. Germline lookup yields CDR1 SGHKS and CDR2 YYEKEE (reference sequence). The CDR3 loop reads CASSLAAGGLNSPLHF. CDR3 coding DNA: TGTGCCAGCAGCTTGGCCGCAGGGGGCCTCAATTCACCCCTCCACTTT.

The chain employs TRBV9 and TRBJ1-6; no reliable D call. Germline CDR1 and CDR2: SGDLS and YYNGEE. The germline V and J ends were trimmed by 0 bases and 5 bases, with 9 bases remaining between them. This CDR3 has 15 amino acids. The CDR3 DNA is TGTGCCAGCAGCGTAGCAGCAGGTGATAATTCACCCCTCCACTTT. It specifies CASSVAAGDNSPLHF. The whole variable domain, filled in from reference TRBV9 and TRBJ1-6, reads DSGVTQTPKHLITATGQRVTLRCSPRSGDLSVYWYQQSLDQGLQFLIQYYNGEERAKGNILERFSAQQFPDLHSELNLSSLELGDSALYFCASSVAAGDNSPLHFGNGTRLTVT.

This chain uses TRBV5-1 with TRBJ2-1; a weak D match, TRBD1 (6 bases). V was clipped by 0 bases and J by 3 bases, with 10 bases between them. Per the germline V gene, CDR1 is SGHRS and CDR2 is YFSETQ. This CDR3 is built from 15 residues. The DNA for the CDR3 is TGCGCCAGCAGCTTGGATACAGGGAACTACAATGAGCAGTTCTTC. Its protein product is CASSLDTGNYNEQFF. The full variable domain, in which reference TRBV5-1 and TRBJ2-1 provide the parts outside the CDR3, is KAGVTQTPRYLIKTRGQQVTLSCSPISGHRSVSWYQQTPGQGLQFLFEYFSETQRNKGNFPGRFSGRQFSNSRSEMNVSTLELGDSALYLCASSLDTGNYNEQFFGPGTRLTVL.

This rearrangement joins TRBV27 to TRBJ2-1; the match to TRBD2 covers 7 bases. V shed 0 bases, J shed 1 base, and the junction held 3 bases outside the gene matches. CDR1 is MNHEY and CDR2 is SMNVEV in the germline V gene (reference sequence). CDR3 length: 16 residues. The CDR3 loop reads CASSLSPSGSYNEQFF. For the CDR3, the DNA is TGTGCCAGCAGTTTATCGCCTAGCGGTTCCTACAATGAGCAGTTCTTC.

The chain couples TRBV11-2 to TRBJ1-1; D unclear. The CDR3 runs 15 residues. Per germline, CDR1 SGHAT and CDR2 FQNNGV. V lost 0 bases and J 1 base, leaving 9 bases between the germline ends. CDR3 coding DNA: TGTGCCAGCAGCTTAGATTGGTCAGGGAACACTGAAGCTTTCTTT. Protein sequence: CASSLDWSGNTEAFF.

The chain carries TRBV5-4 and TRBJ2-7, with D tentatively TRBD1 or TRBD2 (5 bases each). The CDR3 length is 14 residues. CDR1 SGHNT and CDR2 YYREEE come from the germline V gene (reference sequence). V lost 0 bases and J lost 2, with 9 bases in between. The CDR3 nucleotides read TGTGCCAGCAGCTTGGTAGGGGACCCCTACGAGCAGTACTTC. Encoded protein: CASSLVGDPYEQYF.

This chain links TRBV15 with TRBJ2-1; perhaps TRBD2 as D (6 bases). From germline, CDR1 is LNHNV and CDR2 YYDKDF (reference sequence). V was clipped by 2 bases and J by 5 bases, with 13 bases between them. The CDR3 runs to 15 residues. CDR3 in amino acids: CATSRFGGGNNEQFF. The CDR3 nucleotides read TGTGCCACCAGCAGATTTGGTGGGGGGAACAATGAGCAGTTCTTC.

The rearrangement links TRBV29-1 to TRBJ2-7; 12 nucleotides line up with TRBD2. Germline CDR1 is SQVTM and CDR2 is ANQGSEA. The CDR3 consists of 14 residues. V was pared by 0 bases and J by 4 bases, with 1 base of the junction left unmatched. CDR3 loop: CSVEETSGGYEQYF. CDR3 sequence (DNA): TGCAGCGTTGAAGAGACTAGCGGGGGTTACGAGCAGTACTTC.

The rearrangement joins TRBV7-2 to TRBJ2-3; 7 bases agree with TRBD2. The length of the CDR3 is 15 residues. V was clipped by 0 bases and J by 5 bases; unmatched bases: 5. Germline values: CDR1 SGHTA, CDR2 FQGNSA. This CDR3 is CASSLAGGSIDTQYF. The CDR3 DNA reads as TGTGCCAGCAGCTTAGCGGGGGGGTCTATAGATACGCAGTATTTT.

The CDR3 sequence: CASSPPPTSGGDGYTF. The CDR3 DNA is TGTGCCAGCTCACCCCCCCCCACCTCGGGCGGCGACGGCTACACCTTC. The chain links TRBV18 to TRBJ1-2; D unresolved. V was trimmed by 3 bases and J by 8 bases, leaving 22 bases between them. The V gene's germline CDR1 is KGHSH and CDR2 LQKENI. The CDR3 length is 16 residues.

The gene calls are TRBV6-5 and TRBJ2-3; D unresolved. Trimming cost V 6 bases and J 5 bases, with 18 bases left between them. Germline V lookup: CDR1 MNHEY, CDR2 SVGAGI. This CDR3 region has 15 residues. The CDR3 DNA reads TGTGCCAGCAGCAAAAACCTGGGAAAGAAAGATACGCAGTATTTT. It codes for CASSKNLGKKDTQYF.

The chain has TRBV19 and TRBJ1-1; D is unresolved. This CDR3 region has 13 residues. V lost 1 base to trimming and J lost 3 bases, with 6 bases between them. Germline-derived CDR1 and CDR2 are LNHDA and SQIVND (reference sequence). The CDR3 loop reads CASSIVEDTEAFF. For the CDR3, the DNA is TGTGCCAGTAGTATAGTTGAAGACACTGAAGCTTTCTTT. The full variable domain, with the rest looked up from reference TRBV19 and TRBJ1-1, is DGGITQSPKYLFRKEGQNVTLSCEQNLNHDAMYWYRQDPGQGLRLIYYSQIVNDFQKGDIAEGYSVSREKKESFPLTVTSAQKNPTAFYLCASSIVEDTEAFFGQGTRLTVV.

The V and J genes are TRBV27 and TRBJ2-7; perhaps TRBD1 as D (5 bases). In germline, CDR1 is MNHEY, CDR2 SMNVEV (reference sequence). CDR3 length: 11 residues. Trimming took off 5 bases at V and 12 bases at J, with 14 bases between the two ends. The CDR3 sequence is CASSLDRYRYF. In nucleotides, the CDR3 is TGTGCCAGCAGTCTCGACAGATATCGGTACTTC.

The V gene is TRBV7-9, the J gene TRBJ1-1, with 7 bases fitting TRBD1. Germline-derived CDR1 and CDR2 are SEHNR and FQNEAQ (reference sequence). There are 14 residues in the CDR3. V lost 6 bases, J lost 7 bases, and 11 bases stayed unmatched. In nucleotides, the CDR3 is TGTGCCAGCAGTACGAGGGGGCAGCTGATTGAAGCTTTCTTT. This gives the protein CASSTRGQLIEAFF.